The clone carrying this T cell receptor beta chain was observed many times. Its target is not known. The data derive from a study of metastatic and nonmetastatic thyroid tumors. Study information: Across peripheral blood and tumor or nodule tissue samples taken from malignant and benign thyroid patients, the repertoires were compared with one another. Study observations and caveats: In blood and tumor, TCR beta diversity was reportedly significantly higher in malignant thyroid tumors than in benign nodules.

Germline V gene data show CDR1 as SGHRS and CDR2 as YFSETQ. The CDR3 extends over 13 amino acids. V was clipped by 4 bases and J by 6 bases, with 11 bases between them. None of the patients had undergone any treatment ahead of thyroid surgery. TCRdb redid the clone calls on the PCR reads using MiXCR. The data show about 13,000 clones, approximately 26% seen once. Sequencing input: blood. V is TRBV5-1 and J is TRBJ1-5; no firm D call. The receptor was isolated from a male donor with papillary thyroid cancer or a benign thyroid nodule (not recorded which). Some clones in this sample may be carry-over from other donors' samples. The CDR3 region has the DNA TGCGCCAGCAGCCCCGAGGGCCTTCAGCCCCAGCATTTT. Protein sequence: CASSPEGLQPQHF.